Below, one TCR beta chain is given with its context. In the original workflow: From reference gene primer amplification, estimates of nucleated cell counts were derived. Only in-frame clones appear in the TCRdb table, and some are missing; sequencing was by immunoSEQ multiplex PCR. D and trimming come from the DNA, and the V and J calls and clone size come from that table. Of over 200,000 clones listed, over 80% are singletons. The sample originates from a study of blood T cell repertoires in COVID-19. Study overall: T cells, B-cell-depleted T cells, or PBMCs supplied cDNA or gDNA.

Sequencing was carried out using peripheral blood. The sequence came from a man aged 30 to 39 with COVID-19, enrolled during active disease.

The CDR3 DNA reads as TGTGCCAGCAGTTGGGGGACAGGGGGCCAAGAGACCCAGTACTTC. Amino acids: CASSWGTGGQETQYF. The chain joins TRBV28 to TRBJ2-5; TRBD1 aligns across 11 bases. The CDR3 sequence is 15 residues long. Germline V gives CDR1 MDHEN, CDR2 SYDVKM. Germline trimming cut 4 bases from V and 1 base from J; bases unmatched to any gene: 2.